These 14 T cell receptor beta chains were all obtained from the same sample, sequenced in a study of T-cell reconstitution after alpha-beta-depleted transplantation in children. Unique molecular identifiers were built into the TCRbeta library. One entry per CDR3 protein, called by TCRdb with MiXCR from the PCR reads. The table has about 420,000 distinct CDR3 sequences, about 16% seen once. Sequenced material: PBMCs, mostly from graft donor cells, taken 360 days after TCRalphabeta/CD19-depleted stem cell transplant. These receptors were collected from a boy under three years old who had a stem cell transplant for Wiskott-Aldrich syndrome, so the T cells may come from the graft donor.

This clonotype came up once. The rearrangement links TRBV10-1 to TRBJ2-5; D might be TRBD1 or TRBD2, each matching 6 bases. CDR1 and CDR2 (germline): WNHNN, SYGVQD (reference sequence). The V gene lost 5 bases and the J gene lost 1 base, with 11 bases spanning the gap. This CDR3 comprises 14 residues. CDR3 DNA: TGCGCCAGCAGTCCAGGGGACTTCCAAGAGACCCAGTACTTC. This translates into CASSPGDFQETQYF.

This clonotype was counted between two and nine times. This chain links TRBV10-2 with TRBJ2-7; unclear D gene. There are 14 residues in the CDR3. V was pared by 4 bases and J by 2 bases, with 12 bases between. Germline assignment: CDR1 WSHSY and CDR2 SAAADI. The CDR3 protein is CASSGKLSTYEQYF. In DNA, the CDR3 is TGCGCCAGCAGTGGTAAACTCTCAACCTACGAGCAGTACTTC.

This chain connects TRBV12-3 or TRBV12-4 to TRBJ2-7, with D unclear. CDR3 length: 16 residues. Trimming took off 5 bases at V and 0 bases at J, with 17 bases between the two ends. The CDR3 protein is CASSPRTARSSYEQYF. The CDR3 coding sequence is TGTGCCAGCAGTCCACGGACGGCCCGGAGCTCCTACGAGCAGTACTTC.

In its sample, this clonotype was seen a few times. The CDR3 protein is CASSQTLRGEQYF. The DNA for the CDR3 is TGTGCCAGCAGTCAAACGCTCCGGGGGGAGCAGTACTTC. This sequence joins TRBV12-3 or TRBV12-4 and TRBJ2-7; the D gene is possibly TRBD2 (6 bases). Trimming took off 5 bases at V and 7 bases at J, with 15 bases between the two ends. This CDR3 is built from 13 residues.

The chain is built from TRBV6-4 and TRBJ2-2; 16 nucleotides align to TRBD2. Unmatched junction bases numbered 13, after V lost 6 bases and J lost 0 bases. CDR3 size: 21 residues. The germline V gene has CDR1 MRHNA and CDR2 SNTAGT. This chain's CDR3 is CASSHGTSGGVIPPNTGELFF. The CDR3 DNA sequence: TGTGCCAGCAGCCATGGGACTAGCGGGGGGGTCATACCTCCGAACACCGGGGAGCTGTTTTTT.

The genes are TRBV5-1 and TRBJ1-3; D is possibly TRBD1 (5 bases). There are 15 residues in the CDR3. V was trimmed by 0 bases and J by 0 bases, leaving 7 bases between them. Germline V gene sequence: CDR1 SGHRS, CDR2 YFSETQ. CDR3 residues: CASSLGQFSGNTIYF. The CDR3 DNA follows: TGCGCCAGCAGCTTGGGACAGTTCTCTGGAAACACCATATATTTT.

The chain has TRBV7-8 and TRBJ2-1; TRBD2 matches 13 bases. V gave up 7 bases and J gave up 4 bases; unmatched junction bases: 4. The germline CDR1 and CDR2 sequences are SGHVS and FQNEAQ. The CDR3 is 15 residues long. The chain's CDR3 is CASIRLAGGYNEQFF. The CDR3 coding sequence is TGTGCCAGCATCCGACTAGCGGGGGGATACAATGAGCAGTTCTTC.

This clonotype was detected a few times. The chain recombines TRBV5-1 with TRBJ1-1; D not resolved. This CDR3 has 15 amino acids. The germline V gene has CDR1 SGHRS and CDR2 YFSETQ. V was clipped by 0 bases and J by 0 bases, with 9 bases between them. This CDR3 is CASSLVFRVNTEAFF. CDR3 nucleotides: TGCGCCAGCAGCTTGGTATTTAGGGTGAACACTGAAGCTTTCTTT. The full variable domain, with the rest looked up from reference TRBV5-1 and TRBJ1-1, is KAGVTQTPRYLIKTRGQQVTLSCSPISGHRSVSWYQQTPGQGLQFLFEYFSETQRNKGNFPGRFSGRQFSNSRSEMNVSTLELGDSALYLCASSLVFRVNTEAFFGQGTRLTVV.

This clonotype was seen at least ten times. For the CDR3, the DNA is TGCAGCGCTGGCGACATCAGTATGCAAGAGACCCAGTACTTC. Protein product: CSAGDISMQETQYF. This chain connects TRBV29-1 to TRBJ2-5, with D hard to call. CDR1 and CDR2 (germline): SQVTM, ANQGSEA. Trimming cost V 7 bases and J 2 bases, with 17 bases left between them. The CDR3 has 14 amino acids.

This clonotype has more than one count but fewer than ten. The chain links TRBV13 to TRBJ1-5; D is ambiguous. V was shortened by 5 bases and J by 4 bases, with 6 bases between the two germline ends. The germline CDR1 and CDR2 sequences are PRHDT and FYEKMQ (reference sequence). This CDR3 has 12 residues. The CDR3 DNA follows: TGTGCCAGCAGCGAAAGAAATCAGCCCCAGCATTTT. Amino acid sequence: CASSERNQPQHF. The full variable domain, rest sourced from reference TRBV13 and TRBJ1-5, is AAGVIQSPRHLIKEKRETATLKCYPIPRHDTVYWYQQGPGQDPQFLISFYEKMQSDKGSIPDRFSAQQFSDYHSELNMSSLELGDSALYFCASSERNQPQHFGDGTRLSIL.

This clonotype was seen only a few times. CDR3 sequence: CASSQGDLAGTGGSRVTQYF. For the CDR3, the DNA is TGCGCCAGCAGCCAGGGGGATCTAGCGGGGACGGGAGGCTCTAGAGTGACCCAGTACTTC. The V call is TRBV4-1, the J call TRBJ2-5, with 9 bases aligning to TRBD2. In germline, CDR1 is MGHRA, CDR2 YSYEKL. The CDR3 is 20 residues long. With 3 bases clipped from V and 7 bases from J, the junction kept 24 bases outside the gene matches.

V gene TRBV12-3 or TRBV12-4 combines with J gene TRBJ2-4, with D possibly being TRBD1 (5 bases). Deletions cut 0 bases from V and 1 base from J, with 10 bases between. The CDR3 consists of 16 residues. This CDR3 reads CASSLAGVKAKNIQYF. CDR3 in DNA: TGTGCCAGCAGTTTAGCAGGGGTTAAGGCCAAAAACATTCAGTACTTC.

This rearrangement joins TRBV6-5 to TRBJ1-2, with 8 bases aligning to TRBD1. Looked up from germline, CDR1 is MNHEY and CDR2 is SVGAGI. With V trimmed by 2 bases and J by 7 bases, 3 bases remained unmatched. The CDR3 has 13 residues. CDR3 region: CASSYEQGGGYTF. The CDR3 nucleotides are TGTGCCAGCAGTTACGAACAGGGGGGTGGCTACACCTTC.

This clonotype was counted only a few times. This chain uses TRBV20-1 with TRBJ2-2, with unresolved D. The CDR3 is made up of 13 amino acids. Germline V lookup: CDR1 DFQATT, CDR2 SNEGSKA (reference sequence). The germline V and J ends were trimmed by 2 bases and 3 bases, with 7 bases remaining between them. The CDR3 is CSARNWDTGELFF. CDR3 nucleotides: TGCAGTGCTAGAAATTGGGACACCGGGGAGCTGTTTTTT.